The clone carrying this T cell receptor (beta chain) was seen a single time. Germline assignment: CDR1 SEHNR and CDR2 FQNEAQ (reference sequence). This CDR3 has 15 residues. Trimming removed 1 base from V and 5 bases from J, with 15 bases in between. The data originate from a study of OX40 agonist ivuxolimab in advanced cancers. Sequenced by immunoSEQ multiplex PCR; TCRdb stores in-frame clones only, minus some. The sample contains more than 80,000 clones, roughly 92% of which appear only once. V is TRBV7-9 and J is TRBJ2-7, with D tentatively TRBD2 (6 bases). The sequence was collected from an adult with an advanced solid tumor such as melanoma, head and neck, liver or kidney cancer. The starting material was CD4+ or CD8+ T cells sorted from blood, obtained in a trial of the OX40 agonist ivuxolimab. Written as DNA, the CDR3 is TGTGCCAGCAGCTTAGGTTGGGGAGGTGGGGACGAGCAGTACTTC. Translating it yields CASSLGWGGGDEQYF.